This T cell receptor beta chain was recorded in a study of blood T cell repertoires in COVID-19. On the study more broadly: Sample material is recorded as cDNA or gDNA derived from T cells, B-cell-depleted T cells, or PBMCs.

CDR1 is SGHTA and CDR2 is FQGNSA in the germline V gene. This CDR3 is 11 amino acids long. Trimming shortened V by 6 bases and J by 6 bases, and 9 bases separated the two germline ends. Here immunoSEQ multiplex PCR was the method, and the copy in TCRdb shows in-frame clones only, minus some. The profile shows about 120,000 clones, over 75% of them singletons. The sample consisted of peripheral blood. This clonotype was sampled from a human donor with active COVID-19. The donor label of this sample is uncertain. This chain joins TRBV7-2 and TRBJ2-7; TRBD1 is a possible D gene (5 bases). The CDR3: CASREGVEQYF. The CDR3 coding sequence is TGTGCCAGCAGGGAAGGGGTCGAGCAGTACTTC.